Below are 29 T cell receptor beta chains sequenced from a single sample in a study of identical twins. Each CDR3 protein is one row after TCRdb ran MiXCR on the 5' RACE reads. The repertoire includes hundreds of thousands of distinct CDR3 sequences, about 8.9% of them detected once, and approximately 2.1% sits in the top ten. This sample also belongs to another study, concerning yellow fever vaccine responses in identical twins.

The sample comprised memory (CD45RO+) T cells sorted from blood. These receptors were taken from a woman between 18 and 29 years old in good health.

This clonotype turned up a few times. J is TRBJ1-3 and V is TRBV4-2; 9 bases map to TRBD1. There are 16 residues in the CDR3. V lost 0 bases and J lost 10; bases outside the gene matches: 10. Per germline, CDR1 LGHNA and CDR2 YNFKEQ. The CDR3 here is CASSQDLFQGQGTIYF. CDR3 coding DNA: TGTGCCAGCAGCCAAGATCTCTTCCAGGGACAGGGAACCATATATTTT.

The chain links TRBV19 to TRBJ2-2; a possible D gene is TRBD2 (6 bases). The V end was cut by 5 bases, the J end by 3 bases, with 16 bases between. Germline V gene data show CDR1 as LNHDA and CDR2 as SQIVND (reference sequence). The CDR3 sequence is 16 residues long. CDR3 bases: TGTGCCAGTAGTGAACAGACTAGTTTCGACACCGGGGAGCTGTTTTTT. As protein: CASSEQTSFDTGELFF.

This clonotype was detected many times. V gene TRBV3-1 combines with J gene TRBJ2-1, with D unclear. Per the germline V gene, CDR1 is LGHDT and CDR2 is YNNKEL (reference sequence). V lost 4 bases to trimming and J lost 7 bases, with 17 bases between them. The CDR3 totals 15 residues. The CDR3 spells CASSLGLALLNEQFF. The CDR3 DNA is TGTGCCAGCAGCCTTGGGCTGGCCCTCCTTAATGAGCAGTTCTTC.

This clonotype was observed many times. The chain combines TRBV15 with TRBJ2-5, with D possibly matching TRBD1 (6 bases). Germline lookup yields CDR1 LNHNV and CDR2 YYDKDF (reference sequence). The CDR3 is 13 amino acids. The V and J ends lost 7 bases and 0 bases respectively, with 9 bases between them. The CDR3 region has the DNA TGTGCCACCAATAGGGGGTACCAAGAGACCCAGTACTTC. Protein product: CATNRGYQETQYF.

This clonotype appeared many times. The CDR3 here is CASSLYAEAFF. The CDR3 nucleotides are TGTGCCAGCAGTTTATACGCTGAAGCTTTCTTT. The chain is built from TRBV28 and TRBJ1-1, with unresolved D. The CDR3 is made up of 11 amino acids. The V end lost 1 base, the J end lost 6 bases, and 3 bases lay between the germline ends. CDR1 and CDR2 (germline): MDHEN, SYDVKM. Full variable domain (outside the CDR3, taken from reference TRBV28 and TRBJ1-1): DVKVTQSSRYLVKRTGEKVFLECVQDMDHENMFWYRQDPGLGLRLIYFSYDVKMKEKGDIPEGYSVSREKKERFSLILESASTNQTSMYLCASSLYAEAFFGQGTRLTVV.

CDR3 nucleotides: TGCAGTGCCCTGGGAGCTTATAATTCACCCCTCCACTTT. Encoded protein: CSALGAYNSPLHF. V gene TRBV20-1 combines with J gene TRBJ1-6; D is undetermined. With 6 bases removed from V and 4 bases from J, the gap between germline ends came to 10 bases. Germline V gene lookup returns CDR1 DFQATT and CDR2 SNEGSKA (reference sequence). The CDR3 is 13 residues long.

This chain links TRBV20-1 with TRBJ1-4, with 7 bases aligning to TRBD1. CDR1 and CDR2 (germline): DFQATT, SNEGSKA (reference sequence). The J segment lost 7 bases and the V segment lost 0 bases, leaving 8 bases of the junction unmatched. This CDR3 comprises 15 residues. The CDR3 DNA follows: TGCAGTGCTAGAGACTTAGGGACAGTAACTGAAAAACTGTTTTTT. Translation gives CSARDLGTVTEKLFF.

CDR3 sequence reads: CATPAGEGKTQYF. DNA of the CDR3: TGTGCCACCCCAGCGGGGGAGGGGAAGACCCAGTACTTC. The chain couples TRBV7-9 to TRBJ2-5, with TRBD2 matching over 8 bases. The J segment lost 6 bases and the V segment lost 10 bases, leaving 10 bases of the junction unmatched. This CDR3 comprises 13 residues. Germline loops: CDR1 SEHNR, CDR2 FQNEAQ (reference sequence).

The rearrangement joins TRBV11-3 to TRBJ2-7, with a possible D match to TRBD1 (7 bases). Germline V gives CDR1 SGHNT, CDR2 YENEEA. V was cut by 3 bases and J by 1 base, with 13 bases left in between. This CDR3 comprises 15 residues. The CDR3 DNA follows: TGTGCCAGCAGCTTGCGGGACAGATCATCCTACGAGCAGTACTTC. It is translated as CASSLRDRSSYEQYF.

This clonotype has at least ten counts. J is TRBJ2-7 and V is TRBV12-3 or TRBV12-4; D is perhaps TRBD1 (5 bases). Trimming pared 3 bases from V and 3 bases from J, leaving 9 bases between. The CDR3 has 13 residues. The CDR3 spells CASSFRVSYEQYF. CDR3 coding DNA: TGTGCCAGCAGTTTCAGGGTTAGCTACGAGCAGTACTTC.

This clonotype was counted ten times or more. The chain employs TRBV18 and TRBJ2-1, with 9 bases aligning to TRBD1. The germline CDR1 and CDR2 sequences are KGHSH and LQKENI. CDR3 length: 15 amino acids. V lost 3 bases to trimming and J lost 9 bases; unmatched junction nucleotides: 9. CDR3 nucleotide sequence: TGTGCCAGCTCACCCCCCGGGACAGGGTACGGTGAGCAGTTCTTC. The encoded protein is CASSPPGTGYGEQFF.

This clonotype was seen many times. J is TRBJ1-6 and V is TRBV5-1; D unclear. V was cut by 7 bases and J by 8 bases, with 19 bases left in between. The germline gives CDR1 SGHRS, CDR2 YFSETQ. The CDR3 has 15 residues. CDR3 in amino acids: CASSYRAAGDSPLHF. The CDR3 DNA follows: TGCGCCAGCTCTTACCGGGCCGCCGGTGATTCACCCCTCCACTTT.

The chain joins TRBV5-5 to TRBJ2-5; TRBD1 might be the D (6 bases). The length of the CDR3 is 17 residues. Trimming took off 3 bases at V and 1 base at J, with 19 bases between the two ends. From germline, CDR1 is SGHKS and CDR2 YYEKEE (reference sequence). In nucleotides, the CDR3 is TGTGCCAGCAGCTCAGCAGGAACAGGGATCATCCAAGAGACCCAGTACTTC. This codes for CASSSAGTGIIQETQYF.

This sequence joins TRBV20-1 and TRBJ2-2; 11 nucleotides match TRBD1. Germline assignment: CDR1 DFQATT and CDR2 SNEGSKA (reference sequence). This CDR3 is built from 18 residues. V gave up 2 bases and J gave up 2 bases; unmatched junction bases: 10. The CDR3 reads CSARRRTGGVGNTGELFF. In nucleotides, the CDR3 is TGCAGTGCTAGACGAAGGACAGGGGGCGTGGGAAACACCGGGGAGCTGTTTTTT.

There are many counts of this clonotype. The rearrangement links TRBV19 to TRBJ2-1; possibly TRBD2 for D (6 bases). The germline CDR1 and CDR2 sequences are LNHDA and SQIVND (reference sequence). The CDR3 is made up of 14 amino acids. V gave up 4 bases and J gave up 6 bases, with 13 bases separating them. The CDR3 nucleotides read TGTGCCAGTAGTACGATAGCGGAACCCAATGAGCAGTTCTTC. This codes for CASSTIAEPNEQFF.

This clonotype came up a few times. The rearrangement links TRBV10-2 to TRBJ1-1; 7 bases align to TRBD1. J gave up 8 bases and V 6 bases, and 12 bases lay outside the gene matches. The CDR3 sequence is 14 residues long. CDR1 and CDR2 from the germline V gene are WSHSY and SAAADI. Here the CDR3 reads CASSPEGAHQEAFF. As DNA, the CDR3 is TGCGCCAGCAGCCCCGAGGGGGCCCACCAAGAAGCTTTCTTT.

CDR3 nucleotides: TGTGCCAGCAGCCCTTCGGACATCGGAGGGACTGAAGCTTTCTTT. As protein: CASSPSDIGGTEAFF. The chain links TRBV7-3 to TRBJ1-1, with a weak D call TRBD1 (5 bases). The V gene's germline CDR1 is SGHTA and CDR2 FQGTGA. This CDR3 comprises 15 residues. Trimming cost V 5 bases and J 5 bases, with 18 bases left between them.

The chain couples TRBV13 to TRBJ2-7, with TRBD2 identical over 7 bases. V gave up 0 bases and J gave up 4 bases; unmatched junction bases: 12. From germline, CDR1 is PRHDT and CDR2 FYEKMQ (reference sequence). This CDR3 contains 17 residues. CDR3 loop: CASSLGTTSQPLYEQYF. The DNA for the CDR3 is TGTGCCAGCAGCTTAGGTACGACTAGCCAACCGCTATACGAGCAGTACTTC.

V gene TRBV19 combines with J gene TRBJ2-2; 9 positions match TRBD2. The V gene's germline CDR1 is LNHDA and CDR2 SQIVND (reference sequence). The CDR3 is 16 residues long. The V segment lost 11 bases and the J segment 6 bases; nucleotides outside the gene matches: 16. The CDR3 protein is CACTPGTSRRSGELFF. The CDR3 coding sequence is TGTGCCTGTACCCCTGGGACTAGCAGGAGATCCGGGGAGCTGTTTTTT. Full variable domain (rest looked up from reference TRBV19 and TRBJ2-2): DGGITQSPKYLFRKEGQNVTLSCEQNLNHDAMYWYRQDPGQGLRLIYYSQIVNDFQKGDIAEGYSVSREKKESFPLTVTSAQKNPTAFYLCACTPGTSRRSGELFFGEGSRLTVL.

This clonotype has ten or more counts. The chain links TRBV11-2 to TRBJ2-2; TRBD2 matches at 7 bases. V lost 1 base to trimming and J lost 6 bases; unmatched junction nucleotides: 5. The CDR3 has 15 residues. Germline V gene lookup returns CDR1 SGHAT and CDR2 FQNNGV. In DNA form, the CDR3 reads TGTGCCAGCAGCTTAGTTACAGCGGGGTCCGGGGAGCTGTTTTTT. Its translation: CASSLVTAGSGELFF.

The V and J genes are TRBV5-6 and TRBJ1-2; D is undetermined. The length of the CDR3 is 11 residues. Trimming removed 0 bases from V and 9 bases from J, with 6 bases in between. Looked up from germline, CDR1 is SGHDT and CDR2 is YYEEEE. The CDR3, as DNA: TGTGCCAGCAGCTTGGAAGTAAGCTACACCTTC. As protein: CASSLEVSYTF.

This clonotype was recorded a few times. The chain joins TRBV28 to TRBJ2-7; unclear D gene. In germline, CDR1 is MDHEN, CDR2 SYDVKM. This CDR3 is 16 amino acids long. The ends were cut back, 6 bases at V and 0 bases at J, with 18 bases in the middle. CDR3 nucleotide sequence: TGTGCCAGCAGCCTACTCACGACTTTCAGCTCCTACGAGCAGTACTTC. Translating gives CASSLLTTFSSYEQYF. The variable domain in full, with the rest retrieved from reference TRBV28 and TRBJ2-7, is DVKVTQSSRYLVKRTGEKVFLECVQDMDHENMFWYRQDPGLGLRLIYFSYDVKMKEKGDIPEGYSVSREKKERFSLILESASTNQTSMYLCASSLLTTFSSYEQYFGPGTRLTVT.

The sample holds a few counts of this clonotype. The rearrangement joins TRBV27 to TRBJ2-1; 13 bases are shared with TRBD2. In germline, CDR1 is MNHEY, CDR2 SMNVEV (reference sequence). V was clipped by 7 bases and J by 7 bases; unmatched bases: 7. The CDR3 has 15 amino acids. In DNA, the CDR3 is TGTGCCAGCATCTTACTAGCGGGGGGGCGGAATGAGCAGTTCTTC. This gives the protein CASILLAGGRNEQFF.

At least ten counts were recorded for this clonotype. The rearrangement uses TRBV12-3 or TRBV12-4 and TRBJ2-3; 12 nucleotides agree with TRBD2. V lost 1 base and J lost 4; bases outside the gene matches: 6. The CDR3 runs to 17 residues. CDR3 sequence (DNA): TGTGCCAGCAGTTTAGACAGACTAGCGGGGGCCCCAGATACGCAGTATTTT. Translation: CASSLDRLAGAPDTQYF.

This clonotype was counted between two and nine times. V and J are TRBV20-1 and TRBJ2-3; D is unresolved. V lost 6 bases, J lost 8 bases, and 9 bases lay in between. CDR3 size: 10 residues. CDR1 is DFQATT, CDR2 SNEGSKA, per germline (reference sequence). The CDR3 reads CSAPSGTQYF. The DNA of the CDR3 is TGCAGTGCCCCCTCGGGTACGCAGTATTTT.

This clonotype was observed a handful of times. The chain uses TRBV20-1 and TRBJ2-7; D is possibly TRBD2 (5 bases). With 1 base removed from V and 2 bases from J, the gap between germline ends came to 12 bases. The CDR3 is made up of 14 amino acids. The V gene's germline CDR1 is DFQATT and CDR2 SNEGSKA (reference sequence). CDR3 region: CSARGVAGPYEQYV. The CDR3 DNA is TGCAGTGCTAGAGGGGTGGCGGGTCCCTACGAGCAGTACGTC.

This clonotype has at least ten counts. The chain combines TRBV4-2 with TRBJ2-5, with D hard to call. V lost 0 bases and J 5 bases, leaving 4 bases between the germline ends. The CDR3 covers 12 residues. Germline V gives CDR1 LGHNA, CDR2 YNFKEQ. This CDR3 reads CASSQDEETQYF. CDR3 bases: TGTGCCAGCAGCCAAGATGAGGAGACCCAGTACTTC.

This chain joins TRBV20-1 and TRBJ1-1, with a possible D match to TRBD1 (5 bases). Germline values: CDR1 DFQATT, CDR2 SNEGSKA (reference sequence). CDR3 size: 12 residues. Trimming cost V 2 bases and J 7 bases, with 11 bases left between them. In DNA form, the CDR3 reads TGCAGTGCTAGACCGGACACTCGTGAAGCTTTCTTT. Amino acids: CSARPDTREAFF.

The chain recombines TRBV3-1 with TRBJ2-3; possibly TRBD1 or TRBD2 for D (6 bases each). The CDR3 has 16 amino acids. With 3 bases removed from V and 0 bases from J, the gap between germline ends came to 13 bases. Germline CDR1 LGHDT, CDR2 YNNKEL (reference sequence). The CDR3 protein is CASSQDVGGSTDTQYF. The CDR3 DNA reads as TGTGCCAGCAGCCAGGATGTGGGGGGCAGCACAGATACGCAGTATTTT.